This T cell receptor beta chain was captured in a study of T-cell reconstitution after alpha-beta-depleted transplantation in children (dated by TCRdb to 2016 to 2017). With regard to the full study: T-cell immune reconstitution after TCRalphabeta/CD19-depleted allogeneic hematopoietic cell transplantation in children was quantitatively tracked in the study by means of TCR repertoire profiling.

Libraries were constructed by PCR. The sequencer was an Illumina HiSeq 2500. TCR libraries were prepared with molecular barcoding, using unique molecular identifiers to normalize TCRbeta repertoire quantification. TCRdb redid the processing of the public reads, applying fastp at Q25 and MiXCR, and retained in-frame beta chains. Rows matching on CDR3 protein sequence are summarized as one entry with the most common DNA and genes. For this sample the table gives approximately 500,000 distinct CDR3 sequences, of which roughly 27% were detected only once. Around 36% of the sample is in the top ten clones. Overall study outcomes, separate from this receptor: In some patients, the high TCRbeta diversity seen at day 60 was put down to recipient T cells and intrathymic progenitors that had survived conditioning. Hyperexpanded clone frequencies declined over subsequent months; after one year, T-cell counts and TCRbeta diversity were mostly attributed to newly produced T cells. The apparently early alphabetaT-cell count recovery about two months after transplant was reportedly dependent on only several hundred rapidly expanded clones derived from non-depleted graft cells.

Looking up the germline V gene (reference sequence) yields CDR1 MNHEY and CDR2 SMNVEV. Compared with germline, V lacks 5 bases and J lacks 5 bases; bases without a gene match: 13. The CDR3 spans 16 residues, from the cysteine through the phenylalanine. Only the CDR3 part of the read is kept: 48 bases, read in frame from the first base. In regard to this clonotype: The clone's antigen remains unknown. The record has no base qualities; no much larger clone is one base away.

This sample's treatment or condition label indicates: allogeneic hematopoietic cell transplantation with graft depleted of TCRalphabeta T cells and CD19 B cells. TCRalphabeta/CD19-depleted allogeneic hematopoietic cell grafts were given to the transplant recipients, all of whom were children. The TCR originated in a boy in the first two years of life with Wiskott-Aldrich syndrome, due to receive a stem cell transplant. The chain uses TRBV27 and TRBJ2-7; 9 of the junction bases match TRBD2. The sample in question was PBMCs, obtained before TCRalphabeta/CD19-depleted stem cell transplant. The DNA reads TGTGCCAGCAGTCCCTTAGGGGTTAGCGGGAGCCACGAGCAGTACTTC. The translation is CASSPLGVSGSHEQYF.